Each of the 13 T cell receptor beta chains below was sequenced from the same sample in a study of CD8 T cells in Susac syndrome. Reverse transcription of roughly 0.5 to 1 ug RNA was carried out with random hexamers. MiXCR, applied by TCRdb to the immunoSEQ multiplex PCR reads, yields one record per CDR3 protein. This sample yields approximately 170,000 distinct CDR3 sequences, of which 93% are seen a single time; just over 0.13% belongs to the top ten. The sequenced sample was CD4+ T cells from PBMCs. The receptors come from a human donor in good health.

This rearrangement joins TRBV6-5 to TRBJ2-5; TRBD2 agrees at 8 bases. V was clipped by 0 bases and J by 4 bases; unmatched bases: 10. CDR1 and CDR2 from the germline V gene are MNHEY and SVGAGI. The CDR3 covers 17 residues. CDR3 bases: TGTGCCAGCAGTTACTCCTACGGGCAAGCGGGGGCAGAGACCCAGTACTTC. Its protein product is CASSYSYGQAGAETQYF.

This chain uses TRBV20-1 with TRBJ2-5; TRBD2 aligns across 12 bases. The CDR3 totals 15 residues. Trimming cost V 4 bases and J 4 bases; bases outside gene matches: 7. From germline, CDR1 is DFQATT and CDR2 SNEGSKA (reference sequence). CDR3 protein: CSATRLAGAGETQYF. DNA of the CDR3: TGCAGTGCTACCCGACTAGCGGGGGCTGGAGAGACCCAGTACTTC.

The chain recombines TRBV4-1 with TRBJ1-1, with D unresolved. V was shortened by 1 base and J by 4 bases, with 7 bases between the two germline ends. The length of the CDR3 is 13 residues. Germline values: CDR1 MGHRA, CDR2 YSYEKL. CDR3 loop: CASSQAPSTEAFF. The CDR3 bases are TGCGCCAGCAGCCAAGCCCCCTCCACTGAAGCTTTCTTT.

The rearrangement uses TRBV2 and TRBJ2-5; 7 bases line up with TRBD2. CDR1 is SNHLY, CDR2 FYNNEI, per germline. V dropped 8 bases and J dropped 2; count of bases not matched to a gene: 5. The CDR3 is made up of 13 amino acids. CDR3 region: CASGRGNQETQYF. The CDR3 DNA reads TGTGCCAGCGGGCGGGGGAATCAAGAGACCCAGTACTTC. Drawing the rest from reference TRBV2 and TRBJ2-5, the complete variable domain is EPEVTQTPSHQVTQMGQEVILRCVPISNHLYFYWYRQILGQKVEFLVSFYNNEISEKSEIFDDQFSVERPDGSNFTLKIRSTKLEDSAMYFCASGRGNQETQYFGPGTRLLVL.

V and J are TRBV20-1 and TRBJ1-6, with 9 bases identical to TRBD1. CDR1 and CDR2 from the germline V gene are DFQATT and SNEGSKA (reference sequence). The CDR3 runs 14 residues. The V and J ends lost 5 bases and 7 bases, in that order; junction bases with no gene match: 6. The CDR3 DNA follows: TGCAGTGCTCCCGGGACAGGGATGAATTCACCCCTCCACTTT. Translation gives CSAPGTGMNSPLHF.

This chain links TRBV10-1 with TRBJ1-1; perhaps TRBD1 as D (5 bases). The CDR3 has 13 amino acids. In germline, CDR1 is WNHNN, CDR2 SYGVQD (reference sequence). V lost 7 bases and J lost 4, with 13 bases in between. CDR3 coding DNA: TGCGCCAGCACCGCAGGGATGGGCACTGAAGCTTTCTTT. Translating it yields CASTAGMGTEAFF.

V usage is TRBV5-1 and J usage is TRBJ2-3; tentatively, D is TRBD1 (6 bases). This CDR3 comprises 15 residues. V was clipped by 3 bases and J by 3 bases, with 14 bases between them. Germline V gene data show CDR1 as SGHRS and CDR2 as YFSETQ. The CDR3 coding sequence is TGCGCCAGCAGCTCACTGGGTAGGGGGACAGATACGCAGTATTTT. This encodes CASSSLGRGTDTQYF.

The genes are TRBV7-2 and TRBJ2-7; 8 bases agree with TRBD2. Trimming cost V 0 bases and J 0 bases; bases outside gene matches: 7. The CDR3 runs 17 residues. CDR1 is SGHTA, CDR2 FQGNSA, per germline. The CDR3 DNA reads TGTGCCAGCAGCTTAGCGATAGCGGGGCTAACCTCCTACGAGCAGTACTTC. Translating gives CASSLAIAGLTSYEQYF.

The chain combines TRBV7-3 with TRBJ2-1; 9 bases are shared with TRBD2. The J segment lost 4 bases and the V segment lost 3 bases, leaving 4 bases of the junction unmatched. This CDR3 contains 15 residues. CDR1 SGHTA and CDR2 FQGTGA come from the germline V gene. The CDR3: CASSFSGGTYNEQFF. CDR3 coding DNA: TGTGCCAGCAGCTTCAGCGGGGGGACATACAATGAGCAGTTCTTC. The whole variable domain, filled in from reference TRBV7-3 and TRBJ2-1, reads GAGVSQTPSNKVTEKGKYVELRCDPISGHTALYWYRQSLGQGPEFLIYFQGTGAADDSGLPNDRFFAVRPEGSVSTLKIQRTERGDSAVYLCASSFSGGTYNEQFFGPGTRLTVL.

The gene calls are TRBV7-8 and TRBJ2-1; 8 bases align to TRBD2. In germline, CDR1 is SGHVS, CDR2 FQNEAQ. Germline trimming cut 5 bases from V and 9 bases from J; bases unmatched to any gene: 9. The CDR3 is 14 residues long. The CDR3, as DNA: TGTGCCAGCAGCCCCCCCCGGAGCGGGGGTGAGCAGTTCTTC. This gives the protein CASSPPRSGGEQFF. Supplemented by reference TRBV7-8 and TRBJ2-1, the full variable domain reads GAGVSQSPRYKVAKRGQDVALRCDPISGHVSLFWYQQALGQGPEFLTYFQNEAQLDKSGLPSDRFFAERPEGSVSTLKIQRTQQEDSAVYLCASSPPRSGGEQFFGPGTRLTVL.

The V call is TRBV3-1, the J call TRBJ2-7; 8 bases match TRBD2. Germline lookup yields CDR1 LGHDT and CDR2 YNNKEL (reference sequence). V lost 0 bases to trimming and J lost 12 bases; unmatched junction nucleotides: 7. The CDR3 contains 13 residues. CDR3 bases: TGTGCCAGCAGCCAAGAGGGAGTAGCGGGGCCGTACTTC. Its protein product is CASSQEGVAGPYF.

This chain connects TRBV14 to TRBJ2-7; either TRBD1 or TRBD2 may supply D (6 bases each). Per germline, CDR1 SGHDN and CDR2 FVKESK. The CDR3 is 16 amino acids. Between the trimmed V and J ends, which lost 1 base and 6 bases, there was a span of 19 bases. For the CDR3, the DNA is TGTGCCAGCAGCCAAGGGGGGCAGGGACCGCGGGGCGAGCAGTACTTC. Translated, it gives CASSQGGQGPRGEQYF.

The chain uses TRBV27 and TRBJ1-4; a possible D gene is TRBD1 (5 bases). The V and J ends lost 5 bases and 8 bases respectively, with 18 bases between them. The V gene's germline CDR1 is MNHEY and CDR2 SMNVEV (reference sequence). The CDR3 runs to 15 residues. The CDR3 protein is CASSTTGRGKEKLFF. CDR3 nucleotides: TGTGCCAGCAGTACGACGGGACGGGGAAAGGAAAAACTGTTTTTT.